This T cell receptor (beta chain) was recorded in a study of PD-L1 blockade in urothelial cancer. As for the study in general: The year 2014 saw patients start atezolizumab, 1,200 mg intravenously every 3 weeks. Median T cell yield from blood was around 140,000.

The templates were synthetic TCR analogs, and they were spiked into each PCR. Produced via immunoSEQ multiplex PCR; TCRdb's table is partial and in-frame only. The sample contains some 89,000 clones, over 75% of which appear only once. Time point described: pretreatment peripheral blood. Each individual provided 1 to 8 samples (taken pretreatment and on-treatment). Germline V CDR1 and CDR2: MGHDK, SYGVNS. The CDR3 length is 16 residues. The J segment lost 0 bases and the V segment lost 8 bases, leaving 10 bases of the junction unmatched. The clonotype originates from a man aged 60 to 75 with urothelial cancer. Source: PBMCs, taken around atezolizumab (anti-PD-L1) treatment. The genes are TRBV25-1 and TRBJ1-3; 7 positions match TRBD1. The CDR3 loop is CASSGTGTASGNTIYF. The DNA for the CDR3 is TGTGCCAGCTCTGGAACTGGGACAGCCTCTGGAAACACCATATATTTT. Together with reference TRBV25-1 and TRBJ1-3, the CDR3 gives the full variable domain: EADIYQTPRYLVIGTGKKITLECSQTMGHDKMYWYQQDPGMELHLIHYSYGVNSTEKGDLSSESTVSRIRTEHFPLTLESARPSHTSQYLCASSGTGTASGNTIYFGEGSWLTVV.